This is a list of T cell receptor beta chains from one sample in a study of blood T cell repertoires in COVID-19. The data were produced by immunoSEQ multiplex PCR, yet TCRdb's version contains in-frame clones alone and is incomplete. The sample lists about 210,000 clones, 80% to 90% occurring once. Input material: peripheral blood. The receptor set was obtained from a man aged 45 to 65 with active or convalescent COVID-19. Each CDR3 is given with its conserved first and last residue. D genes are given only for firm matches. Size is stated for part of the rows, as once, few or many counts, or as a class when the clone is expanded.

j_call | v_call | clone_size | d_call | cdr3_aa | cdr3_nt
TRBJ2-7 | TRBV28 | once | TRBD2 | CASTSLAGGSYEQYF | TGTGCCAGCACCTCCCTAGCGGGAGGCTCCTACGAGCAGTACTTC
TRBJ1-6 | TRBV27 | - | TRBD1 | CASSLSPRGLGSPLHF | TGTGCCAGCAGTTTATCCCCCAGGGGGCTGGGCTCACCCCTCCACTTT
TRBJ1-2 | TRBV28 | - | - | CASSTQDRNYGYTF | TGTGCCAGCAGTACCCAGGACAGAAACTATGGCTACACCTTC
TRBJ1-2 | TRBV7-2 | - | TRBD1 | CASSSGGGYGYTF | TGTGCCAGCAGCTCAGGGGGTGGATATGGCTACACCTTC
TRBJ1-1 | TRBV11-2 | - | - | CASSLALGGSTEAFF | TGTGCCAGCAGCTTAGCCCTTGGAGGGAGTACTGAAGCTTTCTTT
TRBJ2-7 | TRBV4-1 | - | TRBD2 | CASSQVERGGRREQYF | TGCGCCAGCAGCCAAGTCGAGCGGGGGGGCAGGCGCGAGCAGTACTTC
TRBJ2-7 | TRBV5-6 | once | - | CASSLVGGDEQYF | TGTGCCAGCAGCTTGGTAGGAGGGGACGAGCAGTACTTC
TRBJ2-7 | TRBV7-9 | - | TRBD1 | CASTSRGTGRYEQYF | TGTGCCAGCACTTCGCGGGGGACAGGGCGGTACGAGCAGTACTTC
TRBJ1-2 | TRBV5-6 | - | - | CASSLGRNYGYTF | TGTGCCAGCAGCTTGGGGCGGAACTATGGCTACACCTTC
TRBJ2-6 | TRBV4-1 | - | - | CASRRDFSGANVLTF | TGCGCCAGCCGTCGGGACTTTTCTGGGGCCAACGTCCTGACTTTC
TRBJ2-7 | TRBV7-9 | - | TRBD1 | CASMGTGDEEQYF | TGTGCCAGCATGGGGACAGGTGATGAAGAGCAGTACTTC
TRBJ2-1 | TRBV6-5 | - | TRBD2 | CASSQREGRNEQFF | TGTGCCAGCTCTCAGCGGGAGGGCCGTAATGAGCAGTTCTTC
TRBJ2-6 | TRBV19 | - | - | CASSGSRGAPSGANVLTF | TGTGCCAGTAGTGGCTCGCGCGGGGCCCCCTCTGGGGCCAACGTCCTGACTTTC
TRBJ2-1 | TRBV5-6 | once | TRBD1 | CASSPTGTGAPSIYNEQFF | TGTGCCAGCAGCCCGACCGGGACAGGGGCCCCCTCCATATACAATGAGCAGTTCTTC
TRBJ1-1 | TRBV28 | - | TRBD1 | CASSPATGGVGRRTEAFF | TGTGCCAGCAGTCCGGCGACAGGGGGCGTTGGAAGGAGGACTGAAGCTTTCTTT
TRBJ1-5 | TRBV27 | - | - | CASSHREGSQHF | TGTGCCAGCAGTCACAGGGAGGGGTCCCAGCATTTT
TRBJ2-7 | TRBV6-5 | - | - | CASSYSLRGSAYF | TGTGCCAGCAGTTACTCTCTTAGGGGGAGTGCGTACTTC
TRBJ2-3 | TRBV7-8 | - | TRBD2 | CASSLGGRGPSTDTQYF | TGTGCCAGCAGCTTAGGGGGGAGGGGACCGAGCACAGATACGCAGTATTTT
TRBJ2-1 | TRBV7-3 | many | TRBD2 | CASSPAGLLYPNEQFF | TGTGCCAGCAGCCCCGCGGGACTACTCTATCCAAATGAGCAGTTCTTC
TRBJ1-4 | TRBV7-8 | once | TRBD1 | CASSLERGQYEKLFF | TGTGCCAGCAGCTTAGAGAGGGGACAGTATGAAAAACTGTTTTTT
TRBJ2-1 | TRBV7-9 | - | TRBD2 | CASSPPGVAGYNEQFF | TGTGCCAGCAGCCCCCCGGGGGTAGCGGGATACAATGAGCAGTTCTTC
TRBJ2-7 | TRBV6-5 | few | - | CASSYRAEAPYEQYF | TGTGCCAGCAGTTACCGAGCAGAGGCCCCCTACGAGCAGTACTTC
TRBJ2-1 | TRBV11-2 | once | TRBD2 | CASSLVGGGAQVSEQFF | TGTGCCAGCAGCTTAGTCGGCGGGGGGGCCCAGGTTAGTGAGCAGTTCTTC
TRBJ1-4 | TRBV27 | - | TRBD1 | CASSFQGAGSEKLFF | TGTGCCAGCAGTTTTCAGGGGGCGGGAAGTGAAAAACTGTTTTTT
TRBJ2-1 | TRBV11-2 | - | TRBD1 | CASSIPGTGSYNEQFF | TGTGCCAGCAGCATCCCCGGGACAGGCTCCTACAATGAGCAGTTCTTC
TRBJ1-3 | TRBV5-1 | - | - | CASSVGRVSGNTIYF | TGCGCCAGCAGCGTGGGACGGGTCTCTGGAAACACCATATATTTT
TRBJ1-2 | TRBV5-1 | - | - | CASSLVFTGYGYTF | TGCGCCAGCAGCTTGGTTTTTACGGGCTATGGCTACACCTTC
TRBJ2-3 | TRBV7-2 | once | TRBD1 | CASSLGGTGNTDTQYF | TGTGCCAGCAGCTTAGGGGGGACAGGGAACACAGATACGCAGTATTTT
TRBJ1-1 | TRBV9 | - | TRBD1 | CASSVYGGTGGGSAFF | TGTGCCAGCAGCGTATATGGAGGGACAGGGGGCGGTTCAGCTTTCTTT
TRBJ1-2 | TRBV10-3 | few | - | CAISGDRSDGYTF | TGTGCCATCAGTGGAGACAGGTCGGATGGCTACACCTTC
TRBJ1-1 | TRBV6-5 | - | - | CASSSDSMNTEAFF | TGTGCCAGCAGTTCCGACAGCATGAACACTGAAGCTTTCTTT
TRBJ1-6 | TRBV30 | few | - | CAWSLQASGSPLHF | TGTGCCTGGAGTTTACAGGCTAGTGGTTCACCCCTCCACTTT
TRBJ2-7 | TRBV7-2 | once | - | CASSLDSYYEQYF | TGTGCCAGCAGCTTAGACAGTTACTACGAGCAGTACTTC
TRBJ1-1 | TRBV12-3/TRBV12-4 | - | TRBD1 | CASSNRGNTEAFF | TGTGCCAGCAGTAACAGGGGGAACACTGAAGCTTTCTTT
TRBJ2-7 | TRBV5-1 | few | TRBD1 | CASSLVGTAASYEQYF | TGCGCCAGCAGCTTGGTAGGGACAGCGGCTTCCTACGAGCAGTACTTC
TRBJ2-1 | TRBV2 | - | TRBD2 | CASSEVGQERGLNEQFF | TGTGCCAGCAGTGAAGTAGGCCAAGAGCGGGGCCTCAATGAGCAGTTCTTC
TRBJ2-3 | TRBV4-3 | - | - | CASSQDLGGVSDTQYF | TGCGCCAGCAGCCAAGATTTAGGGGGAGTCTCAGATACGCAGTATTTT
TRBJ2-3 | TRBV20-1 | once | - | CSARVDTQYF | TGCAGTGCGAGGGTAGATACGCAGTATTTT
TRBJ2-3 | TRBV11-3 | - | TRBD2 | CASSLGAGDTDTQYF | TGTGCCAGCAGCTTAGGAGCGGGGGACACAGATACGCAGTATTTT
TRBJ2-2 | TRBV5-1 | few | - | CASGEQGDTGELFF | TGCGCCAGCGGTGAACAGGGTGACACCGGGGAGCTGTTTTTT
TRBJ2-1 | TRBV3-1/TRBV3-2 | - | TRBD2 | CASSQDPHTSGRANEQFF | TGTGCCAGCAGCCAAGACCCCCATACTAGCGGGAGGGCCAATGAGCAGTTCTTC
TRBJ2-5 | TRBV27 | - | TRBD2 | CASSHLAGGGEETQYF | TGTGCCAGCAGTCACTTAGCGGGAGGAGGAGAAGAGACCCAGTACTTC
TRBJ2-3 | TRBV2 | once | TRBD1 | CASSTTSQTGDTDTQYF | TGTGCCAGCAGCACTACGAGCCAGACAGGGGACACAGATACGCAGTATTTT
TRBJ1-4 | TRBV7-8 | - | - | CASSLTRGANEKLFF | TGTGCCAGCAGCTTAACCCGGGGGGCTAATGAAAAACTGTTTTTT
TRBJ2-7 | TRBV19 | - | TRBD1 | CASSSKTGASEQYF | TGTGCCAGTAGTTCCAAGACAGGGGCCTCCGAGCAGTACTTC
TRBJ2-3 | TRBV7-6 | - | TRBD2 | CASSSSGGAGTDTQYF | TGTGCCAGCAGTTCTAGCGGGGGGGCCGGGACAGATACGCAGTATTTT
TRBJ1-1 | TRBV5-1 | - | TRBD1 | CASSIQGGLNTEAFF | TGCGCCAGCAGCATTCAGGGGGGTTTGAACACTGAAGCTTTCTTT
TRBJ2-2 | TRBV6-2/TRBV6-3 | - | TRBD2 | CASSYPSSGNTGELFF | TGTGCCAGCAGTTACCCGTCTAGCGGTAACACCGGGGAGCTGTTTTTT
TRBJ2-1 | TRBV9 | - | TRBD2 | CASSEALGERGNNEQFF | TGTGCCAGCAGCGAGGCCCTAGGGGAGCGGGGGAACAATGAGCAGTTCTTC
TRBJ1-1 | TRBV7-9 | few | - | CASSLWANTEAFF | TGTGCCAGCAGCTTATGGGCGAACACTGAAGCTTTCTTT
TRBJ2-5 | TRBV5-1 | - | - | CASSVTGTPQETQYF | TGCGCCAGCAGCGTAACCGGGACTCCTCAAGAGACCCAGTACTTC
TRBJ1-1 | TRBV19 | - | - | CASSIRAGAIGVYTEAFF | TGTGCCAGTAGTATACGGGCGGGGGCGATAGGAGTGTACACTGAAGCTTTCTTT
TRBJ1-1 | TRBV27 | - | - | CASRGGAEAFF | TGTGCCAGCCGGGGTGGCGCTGAAGCTTTCTTT
TRBJ2-3 | TRBV7-6 | once | TRBD2 | CASSFRRSGTTGDTQYF | TGTGCCAGCAGCTTTCGGAGAAGCGGGACCACAGGAGATACGCAGTATTTT
TRBJ2-5 | TRBV7-9 | - | TRBD2 | CASSLLSGETQYF | TGTGCCAGCAGCTTACTTAGCGGGGAGACCCAGTACTTC
TRBJ2-6 | TRBV18 | once | - | CASSRRGSGANVLTF | TGTGCCAGCTCCCGCAGGGGCTCTGGGGCCAACGTCCTGACTTTC
TRBJ1-2 | TRBV5-5 | large | TRBD1 | CASSTTGTGASYTF | TGTGCCAGCAGCACAACCGGGACAGGGGCCTCCTACACCTTC
TRBJ2-7 | TRBV4-1 | - | TRBD2 | CASSQAPPSGGYEQYF | TGCGCCAGCAGCCAAGCCCCGCCTAGCGGGGGCTACGAGCAGTACTTC
TRBJ1-5 | TRBV19 | - | TRBD1 | CASSISAHAGQGYQPQHF | TGTGCCAGTAGTATATCCGCTCACGCGGGACAGGGGTATCAGCCCCAGCATTTT
TRBJ2-3 | TRBV19 | once | TRBD2 | CASSIDRLAGNTDTQYF | TGTGCCAGTAGTATAGATCGACTAGCGGGTAACACAGATACGCAGTATTTT